Given below is one T cell receptor (beta chain) in context. Germline V gene lookup returns CDR1 ENHRY and CDR2 SYGVKD. The CDR3 sequence is 16 residues long. V was cut by 0 bases and J by 5 bases, with 11 bases left in between. The repertoire was sequenced with immunoSEQ multiplex PCR; TCRdb's copy has only in-frame clones and lacks some. This repertoire shows about 140,000 clones, approximately 88% found once; its top ten account for about 1.7%. This specimen belongs to a study of blood T cell repertoires in COVID-19. Study summary: PBMCs, B-cell-depleted T cells, or T cells provided the cDNA or gDNA that made up the material.

The specimen sequenced was peripheral blood. V usage is TRBV10-3 and J usage is TRBJ1-6, with D tentatively TRBD1 (5 bases). This clonotype originated in a woman in her forties or fifties with acute or convalescent COVID-19. This CDR3 reads CAISESVGQNNSPLHF. The CDR3 nucleotides read TGTGCCATCAGTGAGTCCGTCGGACAAAATAATTCACCCCTCCACTTT.